What follows are 15 T cell receptor beta chains derived from one specimen sequenced in a study of blood T cell repertoires in COVID-19. The protocol was immunoSEQ multiplex PCR, while the TCRdb copy is restricted to in-frame clones and leaves out a portion. The data show a few hundred thousand clones, just over 90% seen once. The sample consisted of PBMCs or T cells enriched from blood (not recorded which). The receptors here all came from a woman aged 40 to 50 who had been exposed to COVID-19.

This chain joins TRBV18 and TRBJ1-5; TRBD1 matches at 9 bases. V lost 0 bases to trimming and J lost 6 bases; unmatched junction nucleotides: 6. CDR1 and CDR2 from the germline V gene are KGHSH and LQKENI. The CDR3 is 16 residues long. The CDR3 sequence is CASSPPGQGDLQPQHF. CDR3 DNA: TGTGCCAGCTCACCACCGGGACAGGGTGATCTTCAGCCCCAGCATTTT.

The chain recombines TRBV7-9 with TRBJ2-7; D is unclear. Germline values: CDR1 SEHNR, CDR2 FQNEAQ (reference sequence). CDR3 size: 12 residues. V was shortened by 5 bases and J by 7 bases, with 12 bases between the two germline ends. The CDR3 reads CASSPKVGEQYF. CDR3 nucleotides: TGTGCCAGCAGCCCCAAGGTCGGGGAGCAGTACTTC. The complete variable domain, with remaining parts taken from reference TRBV7-9 and TRBJ2-7, reads DTGVSQNPRHKITKRGQNVTFRCDPISEHNRLYWYRQTLGQGPEFLTYFQNEAQLEKSRLLSDRFSAERPKGSFSTLEIQRTEQGDSAMYLCASSPKVGEQYFGPGTRLTVT.

The chain employs TRBV14 and TRBJ2-3; no reliable D call. V was clipped by 1 base and J by 6 bases, with 8 bases between them. The V gene's germline CDR1 is SGHDN and CDR2 FVKESK. The CDR3 length is 13 residues. CDR3 residues: CASSQARMDTQYF. The CDR3 bases are TGTGCCAGCAGCCAAGCCCGTATGGATACGCAGTATTTT.

The CDR3 coding sequence is TGTGCCAGCAGTTTACGCCCGGGACATAGCTACAATGAGCAGTTCTTC. This translates into CASSLRPGHSYNEQFF. The chain recombines TRBV27 with TRBJ2-1; D might be TRBD1 (6 bases). V lost 2 bases, J lost 3 bases, and 14 bases lay in between. The CDR3 extends over 16 amino acids. Germline assignment: CDR1 MNHEY and CDR2 SMNVEV (reference sequence).

This chain joins TRBV10-3 and TRBJ1-2; 8 bases are a match to TRBD1. The J segment lost 8 bases and the V segment lost 8 bases, leaving 13 bases of the junction unmatched. Germline V lookup: CDR1 ENHRY, CDR2 SYGVKD. The CDR3 sequence is 14 residues long. CDR3 nucleotide sequence: TGTGCCATCCATCAGCCCGGACAGGGTACCGGCTACACCTTC. It translates to CAIHQPGQGTGYTF.

The V call is TRBV6-4, the J call TRBJ2-7; TRBD2 matches at 8 bases. The CDR3 has 13 residues. The J segment lost 9 bases and the V segment lost 6 bases, leaving 10 bases of the junction unmatched. Germline values: CDR1 MRHNA, CDR2 SNTAGT. CDR3 protein: CASSSGLASTQYF. In DNA, the CDR3 is TGTGCCAGCAGCTCCGGACTAGCATCGACGCAGTACTTC.

V usage is TRBV7-2 and J usage is TRBJ2-7; 10 bases match TRBD2. V shed 6 bases, J shed 5 bases, and the junction held 16 bases outside the gene matches. Germline V gives CDR1 SGHTA, CDR2 FQGNSA. The length of the CDR3 is 17 residues. In DNA, the CDR3 is TGTGCCAGCAGTTACGCCCTAGCGGGAGCCCCCGGGAACGAGCAGTACTTC. This encodes CASSYALAGAPGNEQYF.

This rearrangement joins TRBV6-5 to TRBJ1-2, with TRBD1 as a possible D gene (5 bases). V lost 6 bases to trimming and J lost 1 base, with 15 bases between them. Germline V gene data show CDR1 as MNHEY and CDR2 as SVGAGI. CDR3 length: 15 amino acids. Here the CDR3 reads CASRDTGGVNYGYTF. CDR3 bases: TGTGCCAGCAGGGACACCGGAGGGGTTAACTATGGCTACACCTTC.

This sequence joins TRBV7-3 and TRBJ1-5; D gene uncertain. Trimming left V 4 bases short and J 1 base short, with 8 bases between. Per the germline V gene, CDR1 is SGHTA and CDR2 is FQGTGA. The CDR3 consists of 14 residues. Written as DNA, the CDR3 is TGTGCCAGCAGCTCCGACAAAAGCAATCAGCCCCAGCATTTT. It codes for CASSSDKSNQPQHF.

This rearrangement joins TRBV4-1 to TRBJ1-3; D not certain. The CDR3 consists of 17 residues. The germline V gene has CDR1 MGHRA and CDR2 YSYEKL. V was shortened by 0 bases and J by 1 base, with 13 bases between the two germline ends. Here the CDR3 reads CASSQEVGSYSGNTIYF. DNA for the CDR3: TGCGCCAGCAGCCAAGAAGTGGGGAGCTATTCTGGAAACACCATATATTTT.

CDR3 sequence (DNA): TGTGCCAGTACCCGGGACCAGGGGGCGAATTCACCCCTCCACTTT. This translates into CASTRDQGANSPLHF. The V call is TRBV19, the J call TRBJ1-6; 8 positions agree with TRBD1. The CDR3 sequence is 15 residues long. In germline, CDR1 is LNHDA, CDR2 SQIVND (reference sequence). V lost 7 bases to trimming and J lost 7 bases; unmatched junction nucleotides: 9. The full variable domain, its missing parts supplied by reference TRBV19 and TRBJ1-6, is DGGITQSPKYLFRKEGQNVTLSCEQNLNHDAMYWYRQDPGQGLRLIYYSQIVNDFQKGDIAEGYSVSREKKESFPLTVTSAQKNPTAFYLCASTRDQGANSPLHFGNGTRLTVT.

In this sample, this clone turned up a few times. The rearrangement joins TRBV14 to TRBJ1-2, with a tentative D call TRBD1 (5 bases). Germline values: CDR1 SGHDN, CDR2 FVKESK. V was pared by 4 bases and J by 3 bases, with 18 bases between. This CDR3 is 16 amino acids long. CDR3 in amino acids: CASSLAGGYADYGYTF. CDR3 DNA sequence: TGTGCCAGCAGCCTAGCGGGGGGATACGCGGACTATGGCTACACCTTC.

This sequence joins TRBV9 and TRBJ1-3; weak D call: TRBD1 (5 bases). V was clipped by 1 base and J by 4 bases, with 9 bases between them. The CDR3 consists of 14 residues. Germline loops: CDR1 SGDLS, CDR2 YYNGEE. Here the CDR3 reads CASSVMGGGNTIYF. The DNA of the CDR3 is TGTGCCAGCAGCGTAATGGGGGGAGGAAACACCATATATTTT.

The gene calls are TRBV7-9 and TRBJ1-4; TRBD1 might be the D (5 bases). V lost 2 bases to trimming and J lost 5 bases, with 12 bases between them. Germline CDR1 is SEHNR and CDR2 is FQNEAQ (reference sequence). The CDR3 contains 15 residues. CDR3 DNA sequence: TGTGCCAGCAGCTTAAAAGACAGCCCGAATGAAAAACTGTTTTTT. Its translation is CASSLKDSPNEKLFF.

The J gene is TRBJ2-7, the V gene TRBV2; no clear D. Germline values: CDR1 SNHLY, CDR2 FYNNEI. V lost 3 bases and J lost 2, with 8 bases in between. The CDR3 extends over 13 amino acids. In nucleotides, the CDR3 is TGTGCCAGCAGTGATATACAGACCTACGAGCAGTACTTC. It is translated as CASSDIQTYEQYF.